This T cell receptor (beta chain) was identified during a study of T-cell memory formation after mild COVID-19. The wider study: The study found TCR clusters largely donor specific.

The CDR3 is 15 residues long. V lost 3 bases to trimming and J lost 4 bases; unmatched junction nucleotides: 8. Per the germline V gene, CDR1 is LGHNA and CDR2 is YSLEER. General study points: Mostly located in CM and EM were contracting CD4+ clones, with contracting CD8+ clones located in EMRA. Some clones that responded turned up in pre-infection memory, which suggests that cross-reactive memory joined in.

This clonotype was found many times. Its antigen is currently unknown. Constant-segment primers served in 5'RACE that generated TCR alpha and TCR beta cDNA libraries bearing sample barcodes and UMIs. TCRdb called the 5' RACE reads again in MiXCR, with one record for every CDR3 protein. The sample contains approximately 340,000 distinct CDR3 sequences, 15% of which appear only once. The V and J genes are TRBV4-3 and TRBJ1-2; TRBD1 matches 7 bases. Specimen: PBMCs or a T cell subset sorted from them (not recorded which). The sequence was collected from a man younger than 35 who had mild COVID-19 (a few samples of this study predate the infection). Cell type and time point are not known. DNA of the CDR3: TGCGCCAGCAGCCAGGAGACTGGGACAGCCTATGGCTACACCTTC. Translation: CASSQETGTAYGYTF.